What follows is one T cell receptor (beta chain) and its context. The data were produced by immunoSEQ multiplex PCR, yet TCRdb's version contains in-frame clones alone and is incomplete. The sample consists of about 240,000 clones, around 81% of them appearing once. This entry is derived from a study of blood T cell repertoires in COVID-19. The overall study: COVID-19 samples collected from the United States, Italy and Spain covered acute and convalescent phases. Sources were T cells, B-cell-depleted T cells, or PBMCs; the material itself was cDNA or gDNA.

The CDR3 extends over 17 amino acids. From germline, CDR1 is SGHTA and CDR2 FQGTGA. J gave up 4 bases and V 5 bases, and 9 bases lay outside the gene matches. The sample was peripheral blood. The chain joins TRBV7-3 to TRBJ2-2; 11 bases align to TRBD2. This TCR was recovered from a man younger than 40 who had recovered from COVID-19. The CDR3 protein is CASSGLAGGPGTGELFF. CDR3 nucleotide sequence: TGTGCCAGCAGCGGATTAGCGGGGGGGCCCGGCACCGGGGAGCTGTTTTTT.